This T cell receptor (beta chain) emerged from a study of human T cells and chemical hapten exposure. Each CDR3 protein is one row after TCRdb ran MiXCR on the 5' RACE reads. The sample lists approximately 80,000 distinct CDR3 sequences, 15% to 20% occurring once. Blood, whole and unfractionated, served as the source for total RNA extraction. In germline, CDR1 is SGHRS, CDR2 YFSETQ. V shed 4 bases and J 10 bases; nucleotides not matched to a gene: 12. The CDR3 runs to 16 residues. This clonotype was sampled from a female donor in good health. The J gene is TRBJ1-6, the V gene TRBV5-1; 9 bases are a match to TRBD1. CDR3 residues: CASSRGDRVEGSPLHF. CDR3 nucleotide sequence: TGCGCCAGCAGCCGGGGGGACAGGGTAGAAGGGTCACCCCTCCACTTT.